This is a list of T cell receptor beta chains from one sample in a study of T-cell reconstitution after alpha-beta-depleted transplantation in children. TCRdb re-called the PCR reads through MiXCR, storing one row per CDR3 protein. The sample yields some 500,000 distinct CDR3 sequences, approximately 29% seen once. This material consisted of PBMCs from the stem cell graft donor, taken from the stem cell graft. Receptors were obtained from a human donor who donated a stem cell graft to a child with aplastic anemia. The conserved cysteine and the conserved F or W are not part of the CDR3 here. For some rows the clone size is stated as once, few or many, or as a class when expanded; others skip it.

. | TRBV5-1 | ASSLEAQRSGNTIY
few | TRBV20-1 | SARGQGGMNTEAF
. | TRBV20-1 | SAREAQRESTDTQY
. | TRBV2 | ASSTGLAGVIIEQY
. | TRBV12-3/TRBV12-4 | ASSLGEGKAGNTIY
. | TRBV29-1 | SVGFLSGKIGEQF
. | TRBV12-3/TRBV12-4 | ASSFQGWEKLF
few | TRBV12-3/TRBV12-4 | ASTSPPNNYGYT
few | TRBV10-3 | AIRKEVETGELF
. | TRBV18 | ASSDSYQPQH
. | TRBV28 | ASRGVGQLAGYNEQF
few | TRBV7-9 | ANPGPGAHEQF
. | TRBV12-3/TRBV12-4 | ASSLGDRGRDGYT
. | TRBV4-3 | ASSPLLAGDTGELF
few | TRBV6-6 | ASSGDYRGGD
. | TRBV9 | ASSVVPGAGTEAF
few | TRBV4-3 | ASSLYRTKNSPLH
. | TRBV29-1 | SAAPRFQETQY
. | TRBV7-8 | ASSFSGSNEQY
many | TRBV27 | ASSLDRGYEQY
. | TRBV29-1 | SVAYRARETQY
. | TRBV6-2/TRBV6-3 | ASRETGRPLRDEQF
. | TRBV3-1 | ASSPLGETRNEQF
. | TRBV7-2 | ASSLDLGWTEAF
. | TRBV29-1 | SVEDPFSKELF
. | TRBV20-1 | SARDGGNTGELF
. | TRBV4-3 | ASSQDRAETQY
. | TRBV27 | ASSGQNSPLH
. | TRBV5-5 | ASSHPGGKREAF
few | TRBV3-1 | ASTQRTGRGEAF
. | TRBV7-9 | ASEKGLNTEAF
few | TRBV14 | ASSQSMGNQPQH
few | TRBV7-2 | ASSSSGGQYGYT
few | TRBV12-3/TRBV12-4 | ASSRDRGVFETQY
. | TRBV5-1 | ASSLDAQGQGTEAF
. | TRBV2 | ASSEGPGGPPKEGYT
. | TRBV11-2 | ASSLRPRDREFGELF
. | TRBV19 | ASSVSYSTNEKLF
few | TRBV15 | ATSRDLLNTEAF
. | TRBV27 | ASSLTRGPYEQY
. | TRBV29-1 | SVGGSGGGNVYTQY
few | TRBV27 | ASSLSLQSGQGETQY
few | TRBV11-2 | ASSSTIEARGNSYEQY
few | TRBV15 | ATSRGQGYTIY
. | TRBV7-3 | ASSSQGSGTEAF
. | TRBV20-1 | SAGAGLNTEAF
. | TRBV11-3 | ASRLRGRAEAF
few | TRBV6-2/TRBV6-3 | ASSNGLAGGRNEQF
. | TRBV3-1 | ASSPGQKAEAF
few | TRBV7-9 | ASHNAGVTGANVLT
. | TRBV6-2/TRBV6-3 | ASKGTPNTGELF